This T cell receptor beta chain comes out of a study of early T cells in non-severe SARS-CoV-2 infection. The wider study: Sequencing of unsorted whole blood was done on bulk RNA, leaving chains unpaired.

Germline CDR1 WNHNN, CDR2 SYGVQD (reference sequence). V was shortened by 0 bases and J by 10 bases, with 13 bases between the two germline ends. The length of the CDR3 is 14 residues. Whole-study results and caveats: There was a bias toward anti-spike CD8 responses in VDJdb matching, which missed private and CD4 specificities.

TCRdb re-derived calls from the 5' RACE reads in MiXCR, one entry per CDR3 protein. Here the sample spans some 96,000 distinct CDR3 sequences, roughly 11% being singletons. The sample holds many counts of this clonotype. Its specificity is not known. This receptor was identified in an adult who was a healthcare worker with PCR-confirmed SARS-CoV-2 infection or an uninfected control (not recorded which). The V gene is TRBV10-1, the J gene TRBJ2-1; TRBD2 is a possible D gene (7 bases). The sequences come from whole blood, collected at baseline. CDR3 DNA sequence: TGCGCCAGCAGTGAGTCCGGGGGGCCTCGGGAGCAGTTCTTC. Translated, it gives CASSESGGPREQFF.